This T cell receptor (beta chain) was sequenced during a study of blood T cell repertoires in COVID-19. Study-wide context: Some COVID-19 samples were acute and others convalescent; all came from the United States, Italy and Spain. PBMCs, B-cell-depleted T cells, or T cells provided the cDNA or gDNA that made up the material.

As originally analysed: Nucleated cell number was recorded as an estimate derived from reference gene primer amplification. Clones were read by immunoSEQ multiplex PCR, and TCRdb kept only the in-frame ones, dropping some. V, J and clone size are those of that table, while D and trimming were read from the DNA. The table lists roughly 150,000 clones, under 90% of them singletons. CDR1 MNHEY and CDR2 SVGAGI come from the germline V gene. The CDR3 loop spans 15 amino acids. The ends lost 10 bases at V and 7 bases at J; junction bases unmatched: 16. The chain has TRBV6-5 and TRBJ2-3; 8 nucleotides align to TRBD2. The sequence was collected from a man between 60 and 70 years old with acute or convalescent COVID-19. What was sequenced was peripheral blood. CDR3 loop: CATAGMSSGGNTQYF. The CDR3 nucleotides read TGTGCCACCGCGGGGATGTCCAGCGGGGGAAATACGCAGTATTTT.